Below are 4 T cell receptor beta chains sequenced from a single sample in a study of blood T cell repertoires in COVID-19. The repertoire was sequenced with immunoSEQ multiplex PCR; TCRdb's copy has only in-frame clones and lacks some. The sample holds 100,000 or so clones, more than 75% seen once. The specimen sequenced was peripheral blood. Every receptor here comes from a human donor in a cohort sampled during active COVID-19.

CDR3 protein: CASSLEGGDEKLFF. The CDR3 region has the DNA TGCGCCAGCAGCCTGGAGGGCGGGGATGAAAAACTGTTTTTT. The rearrangement links TRBV5-1 to TRBJ1-4; no reliable D call. V lost 4 bases to trimming and J lost 6 bases, with 13 bases between them. This CDR3 region has 14 residues. Per the germline V gene, CDR1 is SGHRS and CDR2 is YFSETQ.

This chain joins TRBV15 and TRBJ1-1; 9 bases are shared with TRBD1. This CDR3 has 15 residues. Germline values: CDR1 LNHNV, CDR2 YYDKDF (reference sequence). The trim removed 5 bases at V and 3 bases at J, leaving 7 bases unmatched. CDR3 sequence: CATSARDREYTEAFF. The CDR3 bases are TGTGCCACCAGCGCCCGGGACAGGGAATACACTGAAGCTTTCTTT.

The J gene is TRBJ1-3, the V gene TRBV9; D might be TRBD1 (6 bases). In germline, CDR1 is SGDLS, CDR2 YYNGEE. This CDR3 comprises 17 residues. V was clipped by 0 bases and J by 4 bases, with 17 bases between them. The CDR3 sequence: CASSVGGGEVRGNTIYF. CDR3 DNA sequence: TGTGCCAGCAGCGTAGGAGGGGGGGAAGTTAGAGGAAACACCATATATTTT.

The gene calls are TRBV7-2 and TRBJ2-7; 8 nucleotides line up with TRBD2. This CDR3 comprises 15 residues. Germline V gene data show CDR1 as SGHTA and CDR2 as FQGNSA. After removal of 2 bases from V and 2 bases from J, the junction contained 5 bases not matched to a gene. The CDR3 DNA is TGTGCCAGCAGCTTACTCGGGGGGGGGCCCTACGAGCAGTACTTC. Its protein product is CASSLLGGGPYEQYF.